This T cell receptor beta chain appears in the sequencing data of a study of T cell clonality in common variable immunodeficiency. Study outcomes and limitations: CVID subjects had higher TCRbeta clonality than healthy controls, most marked in about a third. Fewer deletions and N-nucleotide insertions were reportedly seen in common variable immunodeficiency TCR beta sequences.

Patients and controls were mostly of Caucasian heritage. Heparinized whole blood, about 5 to 8.5 ml, came from each donor. Data came from immunoSEQ multiplex PCR; TCRdb stores just in-frame clones and leaves some out. The sample is made up of about 30,000 clones, none counted only once. Regarding this clone: Its target is not known.

Input material: peripheral blood mononuclear cells. The receptor was isolated from a person aged 18-70 years in good health.

The CDR3 region is CASSEIGGSDQPQHF. The sequenced CDR3 bases are TGTGCCAGCAGTGAAATTGGCGGGTCTGATCAGCCC. V and J are TRBV6-1 and TRBJ1-5; no firm D call. The read gets to within 3 residues of the CDR3 end, and the germline J gene fills in the rest. V shed 2 bases and J shed 5 bases, with 13 bases lying between them. Germline V gene sequence: CDR1 MNHNS, CDR2 SASEGT. This CDR3 is 15 amino acids long.